Here is one T cell receptor (beta chain) with its context. Its cognate antigen is unknown. One entry per CDR3 protein, called by TCRdb with MiXCR from the RT-PCR reads. The profile shows over 750,000 distinct CDR3 sequences, roughly 20% of them singletons. This record comes from a study of response to subunit inactivated influenza vaccine. Study-wide results and caveats: Every seasonal influenza vaccination brings in few new T cells, the authors suggested.

Germline lookup yields CDR1 MDHEN and CDR2 SYDVKM. V lost 3 bases, J lost 2 bases, and 9 bases stayed unmatched. This CDR3 has 16 residues. V and J are TRBV28 and TRBJ2-5; 7 positions agree with TRBD2. The sample was PBMCs from blood, taken roughly 5 days after vaccination. The TCR comes from a man aged 45 to 65 who received an inactivated influenza vaccine. Here the CDR3 reads CASSFLAEGAQETQYF. The CDR3 nucleotides are TGTGCCAGCAGTTTTCTAGCGGAGGGTGCTCAAGAGACCCAGTACTTC.